Listed below are T cell receptor beta chains from one sample, sequenced in a study of T cells after yellow fever vaccination. A single record per CDR3 protein comes from TCRdb applying MiXCR to the 5' RACE reads. This table has 110,000 to 150,000 distinct CDR3 sequences, under 8% appearing once. Sample: CD4+ T cells sorted from PBMCs, taken 10 days after the yellow fever booster vaccination. The receptors shown here come from a man younger than 40 who received the YFV17D yellow fever vaccine. The CDR3 runs from the conserved cysteine through the conserved F or W. D genes are given only for firm matches. Each size is once, few, many or a size class.

clone size	V gene	D gene	J gene	CDR3 protein	CDR3 DNA
few	TRBV20-1	TRBD2	TRBJ2-1	CSAPLGLAGGPSLNEQFF	TGCAGTGCTCCTTTGGGACTAGCGGGAGGGCCGTCTTTGAATGAGCAGTTCTTC
many	TRBV10-3	TRBD1	TRBJ2-7	CATMGTGPYEQYF	TGTGCCACCATGGGGACAGGGCCCTACGAGCAGTACTTC
few	TRBV20-1	TRBD2	TRBJ2-5	CSATQGTIQETQYF	TGCAGTGCTACCCAAGGGACTATCCAAGAGACCCAGTACTTC
many	TRBV20-1	TRBD2	TRBJ2-5	CSARAGFERDAPYRSETQYF	TGCAGTGCTAGAGCGGGGTTTGAGCGGGACGCCCCTTACCGATCCGAGACCCAGTACTTC
many	TRBV20-1	.	TRBJ2-5	CSASRPGLAQETQYF	TGCAGTGCTTCACGTCCGGGACTGGCTCAAGAGACCCAGTACTTC
few	TRBV3-1	.	TRBJ2-3	CASSQAGTSYTSTDTQYF	TGTGCCAGCAGCCAAGCCGGGACTTCTTACACTAGCACAGATACGCAGTATTTT
many	TRBV20-1	.	TRBJ1-1	CSASGNTEAFF	TGCAGTGCTAGTGGGAACACTGAAGCTTTCTTT
many	TRBV28	.	TRBJ2-6	CASLKRAGVSGANVLTF	TGTGCCAGCCTCAAAAGGGCAGGGGTGTCTGGGGCCAACGTCCTGACTTTC
many	TRBV6-5	.	TRBJ2-7	CASFDRPSSYEQYF	TGTGCCAGCTTTGACAGGCCCTCCTCCTACGAGCAGTACTTC
many	TRBV6-2/TRBV6-3	.	TRBJ2-1	CASSYGTRSSEQFF	TGTGCCAGCAGTTACGGTACTAGATCTAGTGAGCAGTTCTTC